These T cell receptor beta chains were read from a single sample in a study of T-cell memory formation after mild COVID-19. TCRdb fed the 5' RACE reads into MiXCR, producing one record per CDR3 protein. Of 150,000 to 200,000 distinct CDR3 sequences listed, more than 12% are singletons. The source material was PBMCs or a T cell subset sorted from them (not recorded which). Receptors were obtained from an adult woman who had mild COVID-19 (a few samples of this study predate the infection). Cell type and time point are not known. Each CDR3 is given with its conserved first and last residue. D genes are given only for firm matches. Some rows mark clone size as missing; the rest say once, few, many or name a class of expanded clone.

>TRBJ2-3|TRBV20-1|-|TRBD2
TGCAGTGCTAGAGGGGAACTAGCGGTTAGCACAGATACGCAGTATTTT
CSARGELAVSTDTQYF
>TRBJ2-2|TRBV24-1|-|TRBD1
TGTGCCACCAGTGGGACAGGGTCGAACACCGGGGAGCTGTTTTTT
CATSGTGSNTGELFF
>TRBJ2-2|TRBV29-1|-|TRBD2
TGCAGCGTGGAAAGCGGGGCGAACACCGGGGAGCTGTTTTTT
CSVESGANTGELFF
>TRBJ1-3|TRBV12-3/TRBV12-4|-|-
TGTGCCAGCAGTTTCGGAGGATCTGGAAACACCATATATTTT
CASSFGGSGNTIYF
>TRBJ2-1|TRBV20-1|few|-
TGCAGTGCTAGAGAGCATCTCCCCGGACCCTCCTACAATGAGCAGTTCTTC
CSAREHLPGPSYNEQFF
>TRBJ1-5|TRBV10-3|once|-
TGTGCCATCAGTGACGAGGGATCCAATCAGCCCCAGCATTTT
CAISDEGSNQPQHF
>TRBJ1-1|TRBV29-1|-|-
TGCAGCGCCTTTCATTGGGCCACTGAAGCTTTCTTT
CSAFHWATEAFF
>TRBJ2-4|TRBV18|few|-
TGTGCCAGCTCACCACGGGGGAAACTAAACATTCAGTACTTC
CASSPRGKLNIQYF
>TRBJ2-7|TRBV7-9|-|-
TGTGCCAGCAGCCTCGAGCAGGATATGAGGTCCTACGAGCAGTACTTC
CASSLEQDMRSYEQYF
>TRBJ2-7|TRBV15|few|-
TGTGCCACCAGCAGAGATAAGGCCGCAGCTTACGAGCAGTACTTC
CATSRDKAAAYEQYF
>TRBJ1-3|TRBV6-6|few|-
TGTGCCAGCACCCAGCCGGGTCTCTCTGGAAACACCATATATTTT
CASTQPGLSGNTIYF
>TRBJ2-7|TRBV12-3/TRBV12-4|-|-
TGTGCCAGCAGTGTACAGGGCTGGGAGCAGTACTTC
CASSVQGWEQYF
>TRBJ2-5|TRBV7-9|-|TRBD1
TGTGCCAGCAGCTCAAGGACAGGCCCCGGTCAAGAGACCCAGTACTTC
CASSSRTGPGQETQYF
>TRBJ2-1|TRBV24-1|-|-
TGTGCCACCAGTGACGTGAGGGTCTACAATGAGCAGTTCTTC
CATSDVRVYNEQFF
>TRBJ2-7|TRBV7-2|medium-sized|-
TGTGCCAGCAGCTTAGTTGGGGGCGTCTACGAGCAGTACTTC
CASSLVGGVYEQYF
>TRBJ1-1|TRBV20-1|-|-
TGCAGTGCTCTCCCTGGGGCGGACACTGAAGCTTTCTTT
CSALPGADTEAFF
>TRBJ2-5|TRBV3-1|few|-
TGTGCCAGCAGCCATGGGGCGGCCTTACAAGAGACCCAGTACTTC
CASSHGAALQETQYF
>TRBJ2-7|TRBV5-1|-|TRBD2
TGCGCCAGCAGCCCCCTACCAGGGGTGATGAGCGGGGGATCCTACGAGCAGTACTTC
CASSPLPGVMSGGSYEQYF
>TRBJ2-7|TRBV12-3/TRBV12-4|-|-
TGTGCCAGCAGTTTGTCCCCCCAAGGGTACGAGCAGTACTTC
CASSLSPQGYEQYF
>TRBJ1-2|TRBV4-3|-|-
TGCGCCAGCAGCCGGGAGGTTGGCTATGGCTACACCTTC
CASSREVGYGYTF
>TRBJ2-7|TRBV5-5|many|TRBD1
TGTGCCAGCAGCTTGGTCCCCGGGACAGGGTCCTACGAGCAGTACTTC
CASSLVPGTGSYEQYF
>TRBJ2-5|TRBV7-6|-|-
TGTGCCAGCACCCTCGCCGAGACCCAGTACTTC
CASTLAETQYF
>TRBJ2-1|TRBV7-2|-|-
TGTGCCAGCAGCGAAGCGGGTAGCGCAAACGGCAATGAGCAGTTCTTC
CASSEAGSANGNEQFF
>TRBJ2-6|TRBV19|few|-
TGTGCCAGTAGTGACCCGAGGGGCTCTGGGGCCAACGTCCTGACTTTC
CASSDPRGSGANVLTF
>TRBJ2-6|TRBV7-9|few|-
TGTGCCAGCAGCAACGCTGGGGCCAACGTCCTGACTTTC
CASSNAGANVLTF
>TRBJ2-1|TRBV7-2|many|-
TGTGCCAGCAGCCTCCCCTACAATGAGCAGTTCTTC
CASSLPYNEQFF
>TRBJ2-2|TRBV5-1|-|-
TGCGCCAGCAGCTTGGCGGACACCGGGGAGCTGTTTTTT
CASSLADTGELFF